This entry features one T cell receptor beta chain sequence. This CDR3 is 13 amino acids long. Per germline, CDR1 GTSNPN and CDR2 SVGIG (reference sequence). Between the trimmed V and J ends, which lost 0 bases and 5 bases, there was a span of 10 bases. These data originate in a study of OX40 agonist ivuxolimab in advanced cancers. Looking at the study overall: In this cohort, patients received ivuxolimab, an agonistic anti-OX40 (CD134) antibody. Ivuxolimab doses were 0.01, 0.1, 0.3, 1.5, 3 or 10 mg/kg every 2 weeks. Partial response was recorded in three patients: one hepatocellular carcinoma and two cutaneous melanoma cases.

Sequencing was performed with immunoSEQ multiplex PCR; in TCRdb, only in-frame clones are kept and a portion is missing. The sample consists of tens of thousands of clones, roughly 81% of them appearing once. Sequencing was performed on CD4+ or CD8+ T cells sorted from blood, taken in a trial of the OX40 agonist ivuxolimab. The chain combines TRBV30 with TRBJ2-5; D might be TRBD1 (5 bases). The sequence derives from an adult with an advanced solid tumor such as melanoma, head and neck, liver or kidney cancer. CDR3 bases: TGTGCCTGGAGTGTATTCAGGGTTGAGACCCAGTACTTC. Translation: CAWSVFRVETQYF.